This T cell receptor beta chain was recorded in a study of blood T cell repertoires in COVID-19. Background on the study: Samples representing acute and convalescent COVID-19 were sourced from the United States, Italy and Spain. PBMCs, B-cell-depleted T cells, or T cells were the source of the cDNA or gDNA that made up the material.

Authors' processing steps: Using reference gene primer amplification, nucleated cell counts were estimated. Assay: immunoSEQ multiplex PCR; the TCRdb copy retains only in-frame clones and omits some. V and J calls and clone size are as listed in that table; D and trimming were resolved from the DNA. The table lists roughly 100,000 clones, about 80% of them singletons, with roughly 21% in the top ten. The length of the CDR3 is 14 residues. Germline V lookup: CDR1 MNHEY, CDR2 SMNVEV (reference sequence). V was pared by 3 bases and J by 1 base, with 4 bases between. The sample consisted of peripheral blood. The chain combines TRBV27 with TRBJ2-6; D gene unclear. This sequence originates from a woman between 70 and 85 years old with acute or convalescent COVID-19. The CDR3 reads CASSFQSGANVLTF. DNA of the CDR3: TGTGCCAGCAGTTTCCAGTCTGGGGCCAACGTCCTGACTTTC.